This T cell receptor (beta chain) was recorded in a study of T cells in women clearing cervical HPV infection. Study in general: Cases were women with histologically confirmed HPV16-related CIN3 or worse, including a couple of invasive cancers. With HLA typing for only a few women, HLA confounding remains possible.

All participants had a single incident cervical HPV16 infection, and prevalent HPV16 infections were excluded. The method was immunoSEQ multiplex PCR; TCRdb's version includes in-frame clones alone and lacks a portion of them. This table lists 15,000 to 20,000 clones. Regarding this clone: With the read ending 3 residues before the CDR3 end, the germline J gene is used to fill in that end.

This CDR3 spans 12 amino acids. V lost 3 bases to trimming and J lost 3 bases, with 3 bases between them. The germline V gene encodes CDR1 SGHTA and CDR2 FQGNSA. Material for sequencing was blood buffy coat. The chain combines TRBV7-2 with TRBJ1-5; D gene unclear. The TCR was taken from a woman between 18 and 69 years old with a cervical HPV16 infection that either progressed to CIN3+ or cleared (not recorded which). The sequenced CDR3 bases are TGTGCCAGCAGCTTCAACAATCAGCCC. It codes for CASSFNNQP. The whole CDR3 protein is CASSFNNQPQHF.